This T cell receptor (beta chain) originates from a study of T cell clonotyping in hematopoietic cell transplantation (dated by TCRdb to about 2021). As for the study more broadly: Recipient samples taken before transplant were obtained following cytoreduction. A total of over 130 blood samples were gathered in the study from roughly 40 consecutive transplant recipients along with their related donors. Recruitment of patients was conducted between 2015 and 2017, and follow-up was continued until September 2020 or death.

With the immunoSEQ assay, which is a bias-controlled multiplex PCR relying on V- and J-specific primers, TCR beta CDR3 regions were amplified from genomic DNA. A proprietary barcode and Illumina adapter sequences were added to the CDR3 amplicons in a second PCR step. An Illumina MiSeq instrument was used to sequence the CDR3 libraries. The published analysis was carried out like this. Export and quality control were done with immunoSEQ Analyzer 3.0, while downstream analyses used R Bioconductor and Immunarch. Only productive rearrangements within the normalized downsampled data set were used in the calculation of repertoire metrics. Clonotypes larger than 5 templates in the normalized cohort were defined as pathologically expanded. Repertoire diversity was measured with the Inverse Simpson Index. To capture all clonotypes, the CMV-specificity analyses were run on the non-normalized data set. The clones in this table, taken by TCRdb from immuneACCESS, are in-frame only. Not every clone is retained; where verified, under half of the shortfall comes from an unresolved V gene, and the cause of the rest is unknown. The V and J calls and the clone size are those of that table, but D and trimming were determined from the DNA. In all, the sample holds roughly 40,000 clones, and about 85% of those were seen once. Of the sample, approximately 2.8% is held by the ten largest clones.

V gives up 5 bases and J gives up 6 bases, and the segment between their germline ends measures 16 bases. The CDR3, cysteine through phenylalanine, is 14 amino acids long. The CDR3 DNA has 42 bases and is translated from base 1. Reading the germline V gene gives CDR1 SGHTA and CDR2 FQGNSA. Sample time point, as interpreted from the label and publication: recipient sample about 28 days before transplant, after cytoreduction. Recipient blood was collected about 28 days before transplant and at days 30, 100 and 180 after transplant. Nuclei Lysis Solution was used to extract genomic DNA from fresh or cryopreserved unfractionated peripheral blood mononuclear cells. In the case of this clone: Its antigen specificity is not known. Base qualities are not recorded, but no much larger clone differs from it by a single base.

Study-wide conclusions, independent of this receptor: Overlap with donor repertoires was found for only a small fraction of recipient repertoires, with over 95% found to appear de novo at the given depth. The sample size was limited, and CD4 and CD8 repertoire contributions could not be separated because cells were not sorted. After transplant, TCR diversity in recipients dropped, and pathologically expanded clonotypes increased progressively from day 30 to day 180. Donor and pretransplant recipient Inverse Simpson Index values predicted broader posttransplant TCR repertoire diversity.

This TCR was sampled from a man aged 55 to 69 with acute myeloid leukemia. Some clones in this sample may be carry-over from other donors' samples. Source: peripheral blood mononuclear cells, taken before stem cell transplant. The chain links TRBV7-2 with TRBJ1-1; 5 matching bases give a weak D call of TRBD1. CDR3 protein: CASSARGGVSEAFF. Read as DNA, the sequence is TGTGCCAGCAGCGCCCGCGGGGGGGTTTCTGAAGCTTTCTTT.